Listed here are 10 T cell receptor beta chains from one sample, sequenced in a study of T cells in Graves' hyperthyroidism and ophthalmopathy. There were TCR beta CDR3 regions amplified from RNA transcripts. The primer set for the first-round RT-PCR of the TCR CDR3 was HTBI. MiXCR, run by TCRdb on the multiplex PCR reads, gives a single entry per CDR3 protein. The table has approximately 98,000 distinct CDR3 sequences, 35% to 45% seen once; the top ten hold 10%. Specimen: peripheral blood or thyroid tissue (not recorded which). These receptors came from a woman aged 30 to 39 with Graves' hyperthyroidism.

The V gene is TRBV12-3 or TRBV12-4, the J gene TRBJ1-6; TRBD1 is a possible D gene (6 bases). Trimming left V 2 bases short and J 6 bases short, with 17 bases between. The length of the CDR3 is 17 residues. The CDR3 nucleotides read TGTGCCAGCAGTTTACATCTGGGGGCCATTGGTAATTCACCCCTCCACTTT. This translates into CASSLHLGAIGNSPLHF.

This clonotype was seen a single time. V is TRBV20-1 and J is TRBJ2-7, with 13 bases fitting TRBD2. The DNA end favors TRBJ2-5, so the J call may be wrong. The CDR3 extends over 18 amino acids. From germline, CDR1 is DFQATT and CDR2 SNEGSKA (reference sequence). CDR3 in amino acids: CSARDPGTSGTLRETQYF. CDR3 nucleotide sequence: TGCAGTGCTAGAGATCCCGGGACTAGCGGGACCCTCCGAGAGACCCAGTACTTC.

This clonotype showed up just a few times. The chain employs TRBV7-8 and TRBJ2-3, with TRBD1 matching 7 bases. V lost 3 bases, J lost 2 bases, and 5 bases stayed unmatched. The length of the CDR3 is 15 residues. The germline V gene encodes CDR1 SGHVS and CDR2 FQNEAQ. The CDR3 protein is CASSFLGQATDTQYF. The CDR3 region has the DNA TGTGCCAGCAGCTTTCTAGGACAGGCCACAGATACGCAGTATTTT.

This chain links TRBV5-1 with TRBJ2-2; no firm D call. Deletions cut 0 bases from V and 6 bases from J, with 3 bases between. This CDR3 spans 12 amino acids. Germline CDR1 SGHRS, CDR2 YFSETQ. The CDR3 reads CASSLAPGELFF. DNA for the CDR3: TGCGCCAGCAGCTTGGCACCCGGGGAGCTGTTTTTT.

This chain joins TRBV11-2 and TRBJ1-2; 7 bases align to TRBD1. V gave up 4 bases and J gave up 7 bases; unmatched junction bases: 6. The CDR3 is made up of 13 amino acids. Germline values: CDR1 SGHAT, CDR2 FQNNGV. The CDR3 DNA reads TGTGCCAGCAGCTCTAGACAGGGATTTGGCTACACCTTC. Residues: CASSSRQGFGYTF.

This chain connects TRBV7-9 to TRBJ2-7; a weak D match, TRBD1 (5 bases). Trimming cost V 4 bases and J 4 bases, with 17 bases left between them. Germline V gene lookup returns CDR1 SEHNR and CDR2 FQNEAQ (reference sequence). The CDR3 extends over 15 amino acids. CDR3 sequence: CASSSGQGRFYEQYF. CDR3 DNA sequence: TGTGCCAGCAGCTCTGGGCAGGGAAGGTTTTACGAGCAGTACTTC.

This clonotype has just a few counts. The chain carries TRBV28 and TRBJ1-2, with a tentative D call TRBD1 (5 bases). This CDR3 region has 17 residues. The germline V and J ends were trimmed by 3 bases and 8 bases, with 25 bases remaining between them. Germline-derived CDR1 and CDR2 are MDHEN and SYDVKM. Here the CDR3 reads CASSFNPNGLGVKGYTF. The CDR3 DNA sequence: TGTGCCAGCAGTTTCAACCCGAACGGCCTGGGGGTAAAAGGCTACACCTTC.

This clonotype was observed many times. It may be a read error: a sequence one base away is much more abundant. The chain is built from TRBV9 and TRBJ1-2, with unresolved D. This CDR3 has 15 residues. CDR1 SGDLS and CDR2 YYNGEE come from the germline V gene. Trimming left V 0 bases short and J 3 bases short, with 12 bases between. CDR3 DNA sequence: TGTGCCAGCAGCGTAGGCGTTCCGGCCGACTATGGCTACACCTTC. It is translated as CASSVGVPADYGYTF. Looking up the rest from reference TRBV9 and TRBJ1-2 gives the full variable domain: DSGVTQTPKHLITATGQRVTLRCSPRSGDLSVYWYQQSLDQGLQFLIQYYNGEERAKGNILERFSAQQFPDLHSELNLSSLELGDSALYFCASSVGVPADYGYTFGSGTRLTVV.

In nucleotides, the CDR3 is TGTGCCAGCTCACGGGAAGGGGGCGGGACCCAGTACTTC. This codes for CASSREGGGTQYF. The rearrangement links TRBV18 to TRBJ2-5, with TRBD1 matching 7 bases. Germline V gene data show CDR1 as KGHSH and CDR2 as LQKENI. This CDR3 contains 13 residues. Trimming took 4 bases from V and 7 from J; bases not matched to a gene: 6.

The table lists this clonotype with many counts. The chain uses TRBV6-5 and TRBJ1-2; 8 bases map to TRBD1. Germline loops: CDR1 MNHEY, CDR2 SVGAGI. The CDR3 contains 14 residues. V was pared by 6 bases and J by 8 bases, with 11 bases of the junction left unmatched. CDR3 loop: CASSDGTGSWGYTF. CDR3 bases: TGTGCCAGCAGCGACGGGACAGGCTCATGGGGCTACACCTTC.